This TCR beta chain is drawn from a study of HIV-infected patients and healthy controls. CDR3 length: 14 amino acids. The junction had 10 bases not matched to a gene; V was cut back by 3 bases and J by 14 bases. cDNA was made from 500 ng RNA using alpha and beta constant primers. Alpha and beta chain libraries were made separately by chain-specific third strand synthesis with multiplexing indices. One entry per CDR3 protein, called by TCRdb with MiXCR from the 5' RACE reads. The data hold approximately 15,000 distinct CDR3 sequences, with around 12% observed a single time. This clonotype is medium-sized within its sample. Follow-up blood was drawn about 14 weeks, roughly three months, after antiretroviral therapy began. The repertoire came from unfractionated whole blood and reflected all unsorted peripheral T cells.

Sample: blood, taken during antiretroviral therapy. This TCR derives from an adult with HIV infection. The donor label of this sample is uncertain. The chain is built from TRBV12-3 or TRBV12-4 and TRBJ2-3; 11 nucleotides line up with TRBD2. The DNA for the CDR3 is TGTGCCAGCAGTTTCGGCACTAGCGGGGGTGTACTGTATTTT. It codes for CASSFGTSGGVLYF.